The T cell receptor beta chain described here comes from a study of blood T cell repertoires in COVID-19. Study-wide context: Spain, Italy and the United States supplied samples that represented acute and convalescent COVID-19. Sources were T cells, B-cell-depleted T cells, or PBMCs; the material itself was cDNA or gDNA.

The length of the CDR3 is 14 residues. Germline lookup yields CDR1 MNHEY and CDR2 SMNVEV (reference sequence). V was clipped by 3 bases and J by 4 bases; unmatched bases: 4. Seattle patients were enrolled while actively infected and followed longitudinally. Profiling relied on immunoSEQ multiplex PCR, and the TCRdb table lists in-frame clones only, not all of them. This table holds roughly 170,000 clones, about 86% found once. The receptor's source is a woman aged 70 to 79 with COVID-19, enrolled during active disease. The sample consisted of peripheral blood. The chain recombines TRBV27 with TRBJ2-7, with 9 nucleotides matching TRBD2. CDR3 in amino acids: CASSLGGRGYEQYF. In DNA, the CDR3 is TGTGCCAGCAGTTTGGGCGGGAGGGGGTACGAGCAGTACTTC.